The clone carrying this T cell receptor (beta chain) was counted many times. Its antigen is not known. TCRdb re-called the reads with MiXCR, one entry per CDR3 protein. The sample records hundreds of thousands of distinct CDR3 sequences, approximately 32% being singletons. This sample is drawn from a study of T cell repertoires in cytomegalovirus infection. Study details: HLA-B-restricted CMV epitopes that are well studied were used alongside recently identified HLA-C-restricted ones. Public TCR beta signatures indicated both CMV infection and matching HLA type.

The germline V gene encodes CDR1 SNHLY and CDR2 FYNNEI. Trimming removed 9 bases from V and 2 bases from J; junction bases left unmatched: 1. CDR3 length: 13 residues. Study-wide results and caveats: Identification of carriers of CMV plus the relevant HLA was achieved through cumulative public TCR beta family frequency. Dominant in the ex vivo response were TCR beta clonotypes restricted by HLA-C and specific for CMV.

Source: cultured CD8+ T cells from PBMCs, taken from culture after CMV antigen stimulation. The rearrangement joins TRBV2 to TRBJ2-3; 11 bases match TRBD2. This receptor was obtained from a human donor in good health (CMV status not recorded). Some clones in this sample may be carry-over from other donors' samples. The CDR3 DNA sequence: TGTGCCAGACTAGCGGGGGCCACAGATACGCAGTATTTT. This translates into CARLAGATDTQYF.